This TCR beta chain appears in the sequencing data of a study of vaccination effects on CD4 cells after COVID-19 (dated by TCRdb to between 2022 and 2023). Regarding the study in general: Two doses of either the BNT162b2 or the mRNA-1273 mRNA SARS-CoV-2 vaccine were administered to participants. In the study, cultures from other donors were sequenced using the Oncomine TCR Beta short-read assay on an Illumina iSeq 100. The full study included some 10 COVID-19 convalescent patients and several SARS-CoV-2-naive healthy vaccine recipients. In both COVID-19 convalescent patients and infection-naive vaccine recipients, the study compared SARS-CoV-2 spike-specific CD4+ TCR repertoires from before mRNA vaccination with those from after it. Findings and caveats that apply to the study as a whole: The study was limited by a small number of convalescent patients, and early post-infection timepoints were lacking. At late post-vaccination timepoints, both infection-induced and vaccine-induced clones showed marked clonal contraction, consistent with waning T cell responses. In healthy vaccine recipients, vaccine-induced clones were almost all SARS-CoV-2 mono-reactive, with only 1 of 255 being cross-reactive with common cold coronaviruses.

In the ViraFEST assay, PBMC were stimulated with viral peptide pools, and antigen-specific CD4+ T cell clonotypes were then identified by expansion using TCR sequencing. After about 9 days of culture, CD4+ T cells were isolated with the EasySep CD4+ T cell isolation kit. Negative nucleocapsid antibody results before and after vaccination confirmed that the healthy vaccine recipients had no prior SARS-CoV-2 infection. Each well held roughly 2.2 million PBMC cultured in IMDM containing about 5.4% human AB serum, approximately 10 IU/ml IL-2 and gentamicin, along with 8 to 10 ug/ml peptides. On days 3 and 7, half of the culture medium was replaced with fresh IL-2-containing medium. Unless noted otherwise, every peptide stimulation condition was grown in triplicate wells. Using Ficoll-Paque Plus gradient centrifugation, PBMC were separated from whole blood and then either used fresh or cryopreserved at -140C. The spike proteins of SARS-CoV-2 and of the common cold coronaviruses HCoV-NL63, HCoV-OC43 and HCoV-229E were spanned by overlapping peptide pools. The QIAamp micro DNA kit was used to extract genomic DNA from the cultured CD4+ T cells.

On this clone itself: Its cognate antigen has yet to be identified. No per-base quality is available; no much larger clone lies one base away.

Library construction relied on the immunoSEQ multiplex PCR assay. DNA from the CD4+ T cells that had been cultured and isolated underwent TCR beta CDR3 sequencing. Regarding the original processing steps: Non-productive TCR sequences were discarded, and reads were trimmed to the CDR3 region, with only CDR3s of 7 or more amino acids retained. The MANAFEST web app was used to identify antigen-specific clonotypes by comparing expansion in peptide wells with expansion in reference cultures. Positive clones required FDR<0.05 expansion versus reference and all other wells, odds ratio above 5, and frequency above 0.1% in two replicate wells. Cross-reactive clonotypes were defined as significantly expanded in SARS-CoV-2 spike wells and in at least one common cold coronavirus spike condition. Levenshtein distance calculated with the stringdist R package was used to assess CDR3 similarity, and unrooted trees were constructed with ape in R 3.6.1. The table comes from immuneACCESS by way of TCRdb, which keeps in-frame sequences with V and J called. Part of the clones is missing from these tables; in studies checked, under half for an unresolved V gene and the rest for unknown reasons. V and J calls and clone size are those listed in that table; D and trimming were worked out from the DNA. The sample table shows 60,000 to 70,000 clones, and roughly 79% are seen once. Less than 3% of the sample is in the top ten clones.

This sequence was found in a human donor who received a COVID-19 vaccine. This material consisted of CD4+ T cells from PBMCs cultured with HCoV-229E spike peptides, taken before COVID-19 vaccination. Reading the label with the study, this specimen's cell subset or site is: HCoV-229E spike overlapping peptide pool stimulation.

In nucleotide form, the sequence is TGTGCCAGCAGTTACTCCCTGACAGGCAACATTCAGTACTTC. This translates into CASSYSLTGNIQYF. The chain uses TRBV6-5 and TRBJ2-4; the D segment could be TRBD1, given 6 matching bases. The CDR3 has 14 amino acids, counting the end cysteine and phenylalanine. CDR3 DNA only is kept here, 42 bases in frame from base 1. Based on the germline V gene, the CDR1 and CDR2 sequences are MNHEY and SVGAGI. V is shortened by 0 bases, J by 7 bases, and the region joining them spans 10 bases.